This TCR beta chain was documented in a study of CD8 T cells in cerebrospinal fluid in Alzheimer's disease. Frequency places this clonotype as medium-sized. TCRdb re-called the 10x single-cell sequencing reads, yielding one record per CDR3 amino acid sequence without DNA. This table lists more than 850 distinct CDR3 sequences. This sequence originates from a human donor with mild cognitive impairment. The material sequenced was cerebrospinal fluid.

The CDR3: CASGRTSNNSPLHF. The chain links TRBV6-5 to TRBJ1-6. Germline-derived CDR1 and CDR2 are MNHEY and SVGAGI. CDR3 length: 14 residues.